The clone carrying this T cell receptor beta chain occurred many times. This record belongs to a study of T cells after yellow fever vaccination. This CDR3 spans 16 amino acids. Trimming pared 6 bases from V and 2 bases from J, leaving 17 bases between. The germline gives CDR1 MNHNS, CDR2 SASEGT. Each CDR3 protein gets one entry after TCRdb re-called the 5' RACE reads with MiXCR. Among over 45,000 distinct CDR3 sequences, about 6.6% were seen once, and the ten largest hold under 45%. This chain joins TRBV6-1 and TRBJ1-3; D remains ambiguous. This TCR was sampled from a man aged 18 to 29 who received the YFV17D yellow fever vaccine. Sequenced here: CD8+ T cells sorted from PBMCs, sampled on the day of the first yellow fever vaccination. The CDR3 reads CASSPPIVKPGNTIYF. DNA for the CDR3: TGTGCCAGCAGCCCACCAATTGTGAAGCCTGGAAACACCATATATTTT.